The 27 T cell receptor beta chains in this list originate from one sample, sequenced in a study of Tregs in tolerant kidney transplant recipients (dated by TCRdb to the late 2010s). The protocol used for the library was the immunoSEQ multiplex PCR assay. TCRdb mirrors the immuneACCESS table, restricted to in-frame sequences. Some clones are absent from its copies; in checked studies, under half trace to an unresolved V gene, and the reason for the others is unknown. The sample table on file contains about 30,000 clones. Clones ranked in the top ten supply 13% to 15% of the sample. The sample's time point label, decoded: blood sample drawn before combined kidney and bone marrow transplant. Sequencing was performed on CD8+ T cells from blood, taken before the transplant. These receptors were collected from a human donor who received a combined kidney and bone marrow transplant.

Concerning this clone itself: The CDR3 extends 3 residues past the end of the read, so its final part is completed from the germline J gene. This chain connects TRBV11-3 to TRBJ2-7, with TRBD1 matching 8 bases. Germline CDR1 and CDR2: SGHNT and YENEEA. The J segment lost 3 bases and the V segment lost 3 bases, leaving 1 base of the junction unmatched. The CDR3 has 13 amino acids. The CDR3 reads CASSFGQGYEQYF. CDR3 DNA (partial): TGTGCCAGCAGCTTCGGACAGGGCTACGAG.

In regard to this clone: The read terminates 3 residues ahead of where the CDR3 ends, so the germline J gene completes it. This rearrangement joins TRBV7-2 to TRBJ1-5, with TRBD1 matching 9 bases. There are 14 residues in the CDR3. CDR1 is SGHTA, CDR2 FQGNSA, per germline. The junction had 4 bases not matched to a gene; V was cut back by 4 bases and J by 6 bases. The covered CDR3 bases are TGTGCCAGCAGCTCCCTACAGGGGGCTCAGCCC. As protein: CASSSLQGAQP. The entire CDR3 protein reads CASSSLQGAQPQHF.

This clone registers medium-sized by frequency. The read comes to an end 3 residues before the CDR3 does, leaving the germline J gene to fill in the end. This chain uses TRBV29-1 with TRBJ2-1, with a weak D call TRBD1 (6 bases). Germline CDR1 SQVTM, CDR2 ANQGSEA. The length of the CDR3 is 13 residues. Trimming shortened V by 4 bases and J by 9 bases, and 16 bases separated the two germline ends. Incomplete CDR3 DNA: TGCAGCGTTGGGGCAGGGGAAGATAGTGAG. Amino acids: CSVGAGEDSE. The full CDR3 protein is CSVGAGEDSEQFF.

On this clone itself: The CDR3 is cut off 3 residues early in the read; its end comes from the germline J gene. This rearrangement joins TRBV7-9 to TRBJ2-7; D gene uncertain. The CDR3 totals 11 residues. The V gene lost 3 bases and the J gene lost 4 bases, with 4 bases spanning the gap. CDR1 and CDR2 (germline): SEHNR, FQNEAQ (reference sequence). Partial CDR3 DNA: TGTGCCAGCAGCTTTTATTACGAG. Encoded protein: CASSFYYE. The complete CDR3 reads CASSFYYEQYF.

As regards this clone: The read halts 3 residues ahead of the CDR3 end, with the missing end drawn from the germline J gene. This chain connects TRBV30 to TRBJ2-3; 8 nucleotides align to TRBD1. The CDR3 contains 14 residues. Germline values: CDR1 GTSNPN, CDR2 SVGIG (reference sequence). The J segment lost 3 bases and the V segment lost 1 base, leaving 3 bases of the junction unmatched. Incomplete CDR3 DNA: TGTGCCTGGAGTGCCACAGGGGGGACAGATACG. Amino acids: CAWSATGGTDT. The whole CDR3 sequence is CAWSATGGTDTQYF.

Remarks on this clone: Sequencing ends 3 residues short of the CDR3 end; the germline J gene provides the rest. The rearrangement links TRBV5-6 to TRBJ1-1; possibly TRBD1 for D (5 bases). The CDR3 has 14 residues. Per germline, CDR1 SGHDT and CDR2 YYEEEE. V lost 0 bases and J lost 1, with 7 bases in between. CDR3 DNA (partial): TGTGCCAGCAGCTTGGTAAGGGGGAACACTGAA. This gives the protein CASSLVRGNTE. The entire CDR3 reads CASSLVRGNTEAFF. The entire variable domain, with the rest obtained from reference TRBV5-6 and TRBJ1-1, is as follows: DAGVTQSPTHLIKTRGQQVTLRCSPKSGHDTVSWYQQALGQGPQFIFQYYEEEERQRGNFPDRFSGHQFPNYSSELNVNALLLGDSALYLCASSLVRGNTEAFFGQGTRLTVV.

On this clone: The read gets to within 3 residues of the CDR3 end, and the germline J gene fills in the rest. The chain employs TRBV6-2 or TRBV6-3 and TRBJ1-1, with D possibly TRBD1 on 5 matching bases. CDR1 and CDR2 (germline): MNHEY, SVGEGT. The CDR3 is 14 residues long. The V end lost 8 bases, the J end lost 2 bases, and 15 bases lay between the germline ends. The CDR3 is CASSPGHLNTEAFF. The part of the CDR3 DNA that was read is TGTGCCAGCTCCCCCGGACACCTTAACACTGAA.

With respect to this clone: The CDR3 extends 3 residues past the end of the read, so its final part is completed from the germline J gene. The same CDR3 can be traced to other DNA sequences in this sample. V gene TRBV29-1 combines with J gene TRBJ1-1; no definite D call. The CDR3 runs 10 residues. With 4 bases removed from V and 5 bases from J, the gap between germline ends came to 5 bases. CDR1 SQVTM and CDR2 ANQGSEA come from the germline V gene. CDR3 region: CSVVSTEAFF. The sequenced part of the CDR3 DNA is TGCAGCGTTGTGTCTACTGAA.

Notes on this clone: The read ends 3 residues before the CDR3 terminus; that terminus is restored from the germline J gene. The chain is built from TRBV9 and TRBJ2-7, with 8 bases that match TRBD1. This CDR3 is 14 amino acids long. The germline CDR1 and CDR2 sequences are SGDLS and YYNGEE. J gave up 5 bases and V 3 bases, and 7 bases lay outside the gene matches. The CDR3 bases that were read are TGTGCCAGCAGCGGTGGACAGGGTCTCGACGAG. Its protein product is CASSGGQGLDE. In full, the CDR3 is CASSGGQGLDEQYF.

Notes on this clone: The junction and the germline gene differ at one end; a read error may be behind it. The CDR3 end is not reached by the read, which stops 3 residues before it; the germline J gene fills it in. This chain links TRBV7-7 with TRBJ2-5; tentative D call: TRBD2 (6 bases). Germline V gives CDR1 SSHAT, CDR2 FNYEAQ (reference sequence). CDR3 length: 14 amino acids. The sequenced CDR3 bases are TGTGCTAGCAGCTTAGTAGCGGAACAAGAGACC. This encodes CASSLVAEQET. The full-length CDR3 reads as CASSLVAEQETQYF.

For this clone: The CDR3 extends 3 residues past the end of the read, so its final part is completed from the germline J gene. V and J are TRBV12-3 or TRBV12-4 and TRBJ1-2; D is uncertain. Trimming pared 4 bases from V and 4 bases from J, leaving 10 bases between. This CDR3 is built from 13 residues. The part of the CDR3 DNA that was read is TGTGCCAGCAGTTCAGGATATACCTATGGC. This translates into CASSSGYTYG. The whole CDR3 protein reads CASSSGYTYGYTF.

Note on this clone: The read halts 3 residues ahead of the CDR3 end, with the missing end drawn from the germline J gene. The J gene is TRBJ2-3, the V gene TRBV5-6; the match to TRBD1 covers 8 bases. Trimming cost V 3 bases and J 6 bases; bases outside gene matches: 6. This CDR3 has 14 amino acids. Germline-derived CDR1 and CDR2 are SGHDT and YYEEEE. This CDR3 reads CASSSTGVDDTQYF. The sequenced CDR3 bases are TGTGCCAGCAGCTCGACAGGGGTAGATGATACG.

About this clone itself: The CDR3 end is not reached by the read, which stops 3 residues before it; the germline J gene fills it in. This chain connects TRBV11-3 to TRBJ1-1; D unresolved. CDR1 SGHNT and CDR2 YENEEA come from the germline V gene. This CDR3 region has 13 residues. Trimming left V 3 bases short and J 0 bases short, with 5 bases between. The CDR3 DNA, read in part, is TGTGCCAGCAGCTTTCAGATGAACACTGAA. Its translation is CASSFQMNTE. The full CDR3 sequence reads CASSFQMNTEAFF.

Points on this clone: The read ends 3 residues before the CDR3 terminus; that terminus is restored from the germline J gene. The chain combines TRBV19 with TRBJ2-7, with a possible D match to TRBD2 (5 bases). The V gene's germline CDR1 is LNHDA and CDR2 SQIVND (reference sequence). Trimming removed 3 bases at V and 2 bases at J, with 23 bases between. CDR3 length equals 18 residues. The CDR3: CASSMALADLQPTYEQYF. The part of the CDR3 DNA that was read is TGTGCCAGTAGTATGGCGCTAGCAGACCTACAACCTACCTACGAG.

A remark on this clone: The missing CDR3 end, 3 residues past where the read stops, is filled in from the germline J gene. V and J are TRBV5-6 and TRBJ2-3, with D tentatively TRBD2 (6 bases). Looked up from germline, CDR1 is SGHDT and CDR2 is YYEEEE. The V end lost 4 bases, the J end lost 5 bases, and 11 bases lay between the germline ends. This CDR3 has 13 residues. Partial CDR3 DNA: TGTGCCAGCAGCCCTCGCGGGGAAGATACG. Amino acid sequence: CASSPRGEDT. The CDR3 in its entirety is CASSPRGEDTQYF.

A remark on this clone: Read coverage stops 3 residues before the CDR3 terminus; the germline J gene supplies the remainder. The V gene is TRBV7-8, the J gene TRBJ1-1; TRBD1 agrees at 7 bases. The CDR3 is made up of 14 amino acids. Germline CDR1 is SGHVS and CDR2 is FQNEAQ. After removal of 5 bases from V and 6 bases from J, the junction contained 9 bases not matched to a gene. CDR3 amino acids: CASSTGTASPEAFF. CDR3 DNA, as far as it was read: TGTGCCAGCAGCACCGGGACAGCTTCGCCTGAA.

Concerning this clone: Sequencing ends 3 residues short of the CDR3 end; the germline J gene provides the rest. The V gene is TRBV6-4, the J gene TRBJ2-1; 7 bases agree with TRBD2. This CDR3 spans 14 amino acids. Germline CDR1 and CDR2: MRHNA and SNTAGT. V dropped 9 bases and J dropped 7; count of bases not matched to a gene: 12. The covered CDR3 bases are TGTGCCAGATTACCTAGCGGTTCGAGAAATGAG. It yields the protein CARLPSGSRNE. The entire CDR3 is CARLPSGSRNEQFF.

As for this clone: The observed sequence ends 3 residues before the CDR3 terminus, with the missing tail filled in from the germline J gene. The chain couples TRBV18 to TRBJ1-2, with TRBD1 as a possible D gene (6 bases). Trimming removed 3 bases at V and 6 bases at J, with 14 bases between. This CDR3 is 14 amino acids long. The germline V gene encodes CDR1 KGHSH and CDR2 LQKENI. The CDR3 DNA, read in part, is TGTGCCAGCTCACCGACAGGTCAGAGGGATGGC. As protein: CASSPTGQRDG. The whole CDR3 region reads CASSPTGQRDGYTF.

To note about this clone: The DNA ends 3 residues before the CDR3 does, and the rest of the CDR3 is filled in from the germline J gene. This chain connects TRBV13 to TRBJ2-2; 12 nucleotides agree with TRBD1. CDR1 and CDR2 (germline): PRHDT, FYEKMQ (reference sequence). The V and J ends lost 4 bases and 6 bases, in that order; junction bases with no gene match: 6. The CDR3 is 16 amino acids. CDR3: CASSSPGQGASGELFF. The sequenced part of the CDR3 DNA is TGTGCCAGCAGCTCCCCGGGACAGGGGGCTTCCGGGGAG.

Regarding this clone: The read stops 3 residues short of the end of the CDR3; the missing end is completed from the germline J gene. The chain has TRBV6-1 and TRBJ1-5; no definite D call. CDR3 length: 13 residues. Trimming left V 3 bases short and J 7 bases short, with 10 bases between. Germline assignment: CDR1 MNHNS and CDR2 SASEGT. CDR3 in amino acids: CASSEAVGQPQHF. Incomplete CDR3 DNA: TGTGCCAGCAGTGAGGCAGTAGGGCAGCCC.

To note about this clone: The CDR3 end falls 3 residues outside the read, so it is completed with the germline J gene. V gene TRBV29-1 combines with J gene TRBJ1-1; TRBD1 agrees at 9 bases. In germline, CDR1 is SQVTM, CDR2 ANQGSEA. The CDR3 is 12 amino acids. The CDR3 sequence is CSVPRGQGEAFF. The sequenced CDR3 bases are TGCAGCGTCCCCAGAGGACAGGGGGAA.

In regard to this clone: The CDR3 is cut off 3 residues early in the read; its end comes from the germline J gene. The chain employs TRBV2 and TRBJ2-3; 7 nucleotides match TRBD2. This CDR3 comprises 15 residues. Germline V gene lookup returns CDR1 SNHLY and CDR2 FYNNEI. J was trimmed by 5 bases and V by 6 bases; bases with no gene match: 11. The sequenced CDR3 bases are TGTGCCAGCAGGGGCACCCACATAGCGGGAGATACG. It codes for CASRGTHIAGDT. The CDR3, in full, reads CASRGTHIAGDTQYF.

As to this clone: The read ends 3 residues early relative to the CDR3; the germline J gene fills the gap. The genes are TRBV20-1 and TRBJ2-5; no definite D call. V was shortened by 1 base and J by 3 bases, with 9 bases between the two germline ends. Per germline, CDR1 DFQATT and CDR2 SNEGSKA (reference sequence). The CDR3 length is 13 residues. Partial CDR3 DNA: TGCAGTGCTAGAGGGTCTCTAGAAGAGACC. Translating gives CSARGSLEET. The full CDR3 protein is CSARGSLEETQYF.

As for this clone: The DNA ends 3 residues before the CDR3 does, and the rest of the CDR3 is filled in from the germline J gene. The chain combines TRBV30 with TRBJ1-6; D not certain. The V end lost 2 bases, the J end lost 7 bases, and 12 bases lay between the germline ends. CDR3 length: 14 amino acids. Germline CDR1 GTSNPN, CDR2 SVGIG (reference sequence). The CDR3 bases that were read are TGTGCCTGGAGTAACGCCGTGGGCAATTCACCC. It specifies CAWSNAVGNSP. The CDR3, in full, reads CAWSNAVGNSPLHF.

In the case of this clone: The CDR3 end lies 3 residues beyond the end of the read and is filled in from the germline J gene. The gene calls are TRBV5-6 and TRBJ1-5, with D possibly TRBD1 on 5 matching bases. Trimming took 6 bases from V and 1 from J, leaving 11 bases between them. CDR3 length: 14 amino acids. Germline V lookup: CDR1 SGHDT, CDR2 YYEEEE. The CDR3 sequence: CASNPGGSNQPQHF. The CDR3 DNA, read in part, is TGTGCCAGCAACCCTGGGGGGAGCAATCAGCCC.

Notes on this clone: The read falls 3 residues short of the CDR3 end, and the missing part is taken from the germline J gene. The chain couples TRBV4-1 to TRBJ2-2; D uncertain. The CDR3 loop spans 14 amino acids. Germline V gives CDR1 MGHRA, CDR2 YSYEKL. Trimming pared 1 base from V and 4 bases from J, leaving 7 bases between. CDR3 region: CASSQAPGTGELFF. CDR3 DNA (partial): TGCGCCAGCAGCCAAGCTCCGGGCACCGGGGAG.

With respect to this clone: Sequencing ends 3 residues short of the CDR3 end; the germline J gene provides the rest. The chain recombines TRBV7-6 with TRBJ2-4, with 9 bases identical to TRBD2. The CDR3 has 14 amino acids. Germline loops: CDR1 SGHVS, CDR2 FNYEAQ. The chain's CDR3 is CASSLERGDGIQYF. The part of the CDR3 DNA that was read is TGTGCCAGCAGCTTAGAGCGGGGGGATGGTATT. Full variable domain (missing parts from reference TRBV7-6 and TRBJ2-4): GAGVSQSPRYKVTKRGQDVALRCDPISGHVSLYWYRQALGQGPEFLTYFNYEAQQDKSGLPNDRFSAERPEGSISTLTIQRTEQRDSAMYRCASSLERGDGIQYFGAGTRLSVL.